The 30 T cell receptor beta chains below were found in one sample sequenced in a study of blood T cell repertoires in COVID-19. TCRdb keeps only in-frame clones here, not all; method: immunoSEQ multiplex PCR. The table records fewer than 150,000 clones, about 80% of them present only once. The sequencing sample was made of PBMCs or T cells enriched from blood (not recorded which). Source of these receptors: a man aged 50 to 59 in a cohort exposed to, infected with or recovered from COVID-19 (not recorded which).

The sample holds one count of this clone. The chain recombines TRBV7-2 with TRBJ2-7, with TRBD1 as a possible D gene (6 bases). The CDR3 runs to 18 residues. Trimming pared 1 base from V and 3 bases from J, leaving 22 bases between. The germline gives CDR1 SGHTA, CDR2 FQGNSA. The CDR3 region is CASSLVGVWGRGHYEQYF. CDR3 sequence (DNA): TGTGCCAGCAGCTTAGTGGGGGTTTGGGGCAGGGGACACTACGAGCAGTACTTC. The whole variable domain, remainder taken from reference TRBV7-2 and TRBJ2-7, is GAGVSQSPSNKVTEKGKDVELRCDPISGHTALYWYRQSLGQGLEFLIYFQGNSAPDKSGLPSDRFSAERTGGSVSTLTIQRTQQEDSAVYLCASSLVGVWGRGHYEQYFGPGTRLTVT.

This sequence joins TRBV25-1 and TRBJ2-1, with 7 bases lining up with TRBD2. V lost 1 base and J lost 2; bases outside the gene matches: 8. Germline CDR1 and CDR2: MGHDK and SYGVNS. The CDR3 has 17 amino acids. DNA for the CDR3: TGTGCCAGCAGTGAATGGGAGGGAGAGGGACCCTACAATGAGCAGTTCTTC. It yields the protein CASSEWEGEGPYNEQFF.

The V and J genes are TRBV5-8 and TRBJ2-7; possible D gene TRBD2, 7 bases. V lost 1 base and J lost 1, with 18 bases in between. The CDR3 is 17 residues long. CDR1 and CDR2 from the germline V gene are SGHTS and YDEGEE. CDR3 protein: CASSLSLGGGNSYEQYF. The CDR3 DNA reads TGTGCCAGCAGCTTGAGTCTTGGCGGGGGCAATTCCTACGAGCAGTACTTC. The full variable domain, in which reference TRBV5-8 and TRBJ2-7 provide the parts outside the CDR3, is EAGVTQSPTHLIKTRGQQATLRCSPISGHTSVYWYQQALGLGLQFLLWYDEGEERNRGNFPPRFSGRQFPNYSSELNVNALELEDSALYLCASSLSLGGGNSYEQYFGPGTRLTVT.

The chain uses TRBV4-1 and TRBJ2-7; 8 bases map to TRBD1. From germline, CDR1 is MGHRA and CDR2 YSYEKL. V was clipped by 3 bases and J by 2 bases; unmatched bases: 6. The CDR3 spans 15 residues. The CDR3 coding sequence is TGCGCCAGCAGCCATGGACAGGGTTCTCCCTACGAGCAGTACTTC. As protein: CASSHGQGSPYEQYF.

J is TRBJ2-1 and V is TRBV7-8, with no clear D. V was trimmed by 7 bases and J by 9 bases, leaving 10 bases between them. Looked up from germline, CDR1 is SGHVS and CDR2 is FQNEAQ. The CDR3 totals 11 residues. The CDR3 DNA follows: TGTGCCAGCATCCTAGGCCTTGAGCAGTTCTTC. This sequence encodes CASILGLEQFF.

The rearrangement uses TRBV24-1 and TRBJ1-2; 9 bases map to TRBD1. In germline, CDR1 is KGHDR, CDR2 SFDVKD. The CDR3 is 13 amino acids. V lost 7 bases and J lost 7; bases outside the gene matches: 6. The CDR3 spells CATSDGQGPGYTF. The DNA of the CDR3 is TGTGCCACCAGCGACGGACAGGGGCCTGGCTACACCTTC.

The chain uses TRBV6-5 and TRBJ2-7, with D tentatively TRBD2 (6 bases). The germline V gene has CDR1 MNHEY and CDR2 SVGAGI. The CDR3 is 15 amino acids. Trimming removed 7 bases from V and 5 bases from J, with 21 bases in between. This CDR3 is CASNGGTLHDHEQYF. The DNA of the CDR3 is TGTGCCAGCAATGGCGGGACCCTTCATGACCACGAGCAGTACTTC.

This CDR3 reads CASSQTRVTGELFF. The CDR3 nucleotides read TGTGCCAGCAGCCAGACCAGGGTCACCGGGGAGCTGTTTTTT. The chain is built from TRBV11-2 and TRBJ2-2; weak D call: TRBD1 (5 bases). CDR3 length: 14 amino acids. CDR1 and CDR2 (germline): SGHAT, FQNNGV. V was clipped by 5 bases and J by 4 bases, with 11 bases between them.

This clone is a singleton in its sample. The chain carries TRBV3-1 (or the pseudogene TRBV3-2) and TRBJ1-1; unclear D gene. The V gene's germline CDR1 is LGHDT and CDR2 YNNKEL (reference sequence). This CDR3 is built from 14 residues. The germline V and J ends were trimmed by 4 bases and 6 bases, with 15 bases remaining between them. The CDR3, as DNA: TGTGCCAGCAGCCCACCACTTGGAGGCGCTGAAGCTTTCTTT. It translates to CASSPPLGGAEAFF.

The chain couples TRBV7-2 to TRBJ1-3; D not resolved. Germline-derived CDR1 and CDR2 are SGHTA and FQGNSA. V was trimmed by 2 bases and J by 0 bases, leaving 14 bases between them. The CDR3 totals 17 residues. CDR3 amino acids: CASSLSPRASSGNTIYF. DNA of the CDR3: TGTGCCAGCAGCTTAAGCCCTCGAGCGAGCTCTGGAAACACCATATATTTT.

The rearrangement links TRBV7-8 to TRBJ1-3, with D possibly being TRBD1 (6 bases). V was shortened by 2 bases and J by 0 bases, with 20 bases between the two germline ends. The CDR3 spans 19 residues. From germline, CDR1 is SGHVS and CDR2 FQNEAQ. The CDR3, as DNA: TGTGCCAGCAGCTTATGGACAGCAACCTTTGTGAGCTCTGGAAACACCATATATTTT. This codes for CASSLWTATFVSSGNTIYF.

This clone appeared a single time. The genes are TRBV18 and TRBJ1-2; TRBD1 aligns across 8 bases. CDR1 is KGHSH and CDR2 is LQKENI in the germline V gene. The CDR3 is 15 residues long. Trimming took 3 bases from V and 4 from J; bases not matched to a gene: 7. The CDR3 DNA is TGTGCCAGCTCACCTCAGGGGGCAACCATCTATGGCTACACCTTC. This gives the protein CASSPQGATIYGYTF.

The gene calls are TRBV7-8 and TRBJ1-2; D gene unclear. The ends were cut back, 3 bases at V and 4 bases at J, with 6 bases in the middle. The CDR3 runs 12 residues. CDR1 SGHVS and CDR2 FQNEAQ come from the germline V gene. The CDR3 is CASSFESYGYTF. The CDR3 DNA follows: TGTGCCAGCAGCTTCGAGAGCTATGGCTACACCTTC.

This clone was recorded a few times. The germline gene is not matched at one end of the junction; a read error may be the cause. The chain carries TRBV9 and TRBJ1-2; 7 bases match TRBD1. Germline CDR1 is SGDLS and CDR2 is YYNGEE. The CDR3 contains 15 residues. CDR3 residues: CASSVTGTANYGYTF. CDR3 nucleotides: TGTGCCAGCAGCGTTACCGGGACAGCTAATTATGGCTACACCTTC.

The chain carries TRBV15 and TRBJ2-5; 11 bases match TRBD2. Germline-derived CDR1 and CDR2 are LNHNV and YYDKDF (reference sequence). This CDR3 has 15 residues. Trimming took 2 bases from V and 4 from J; bases not matched to a gene: 3. The CDR3 loop is CATSRRGTSGETQYF. The CDR3 nucleotides read TGTGCCACCAGCAGACGAGGGACTAGCGGAGAGACCCAGTACTTC.

V is TRBV19 and J is TRBJ1-1; 8 bases agree with TRBD1. The CDR3 runs to 15 residues. V gave up 2 bases and J gave up 7 bases; unmatched junction bases: 9. Germline values: CDR1 LNHDA, CDR2 SQIVND (reference sequence). CDR3 sequence reads: CASSIYRQGADEAFF. CDR3 DNA sequence: TGTGCCAGTAGTATATACCGCCAGGGGGCCGATGAAGCTTTCTTT.

The chain links TRBV29-1 to TRBJ2-2; 11 bases match TRBD2. Losses at the gene ends were 5 bases for V and 0 bases for J; bases not matched to a gene: 5. Germline V CDR1 and CDR2: SQVTM, ANQGSEA. The CDR3 extends over 16 amino acids. The CDR3 region is CSVTSGSRPNTGELFF. CDR3 bases: TGCAGCGTTACTAGCGGGAGTAGGCCGAACACCGGGGAGCTGTTTTTT.

This clone was seen a single time. The chain employs TRBV5-4 and TRBJ2-1; 7 bases align to TRBD1. Trimming removed 4 bases from V and 7 bases from J; junction bases left unmatched: 8. CDR3 size: 14 residues. CDR1 SGHNT and CDR2 YYREEE come from the germline V gene (reference sequence). The CDR3 sequence: CASSPLTGANEQFF. CDR3 DNA: TGTGCCAGCAGCCCTCTTACAGGGGCGAATGAGCAGTTCTTC.

In DNA form, the CDR3 reads TGTGCCAGCTCAATCCCAGGGTCAGATACGCAGTATTTT. This sequence encodes CASSIPGSDTQYF. This sequence joins TRBV18 and TRBJ2-3, with a possible D match to TRBD1 (5 bases). Germline CDR1 KGHSH, CDR2 LQKENI. Trimming cost V 5 bases and J 4 bases, with 10 bases left between them. The CDR3 totals 13 residues. Full variable domain (outside the CDR3, taken from reference TRBV18 and TRBJ2-3): NAGVMQNPRHLVRRRGQEARLRCSPMKGHSHVYWYRQLPEEGLKFMVYLQKENIIDESGMPKERFSAEFPKEGPSILRIQQVVRGDSAAYFCASSIPGSDTQYFGPGTRLTVL.

The chain carries TRBV28 and TRBJ1-1; possible D gene TRBD1, 6 bases. Germline V lookup: CDR1 MDHEN, CDR2 SYDVKM. Deletions cut 2 bases from V and 10 bases from J, with 11 bases between. The CDR3 spans 12 residues. CDR3 loop: CASSLEGVLAFF. Written as DNA, the CDR3 is TGTGCCAGCAGTTTAGAGGGGGTGTTAGCTTTCTTT. Filled out from reference TRBV28 and TRBJ1-1, the complete variable domain reads DVKVTQSSRYLVKRTGEKVFLECVQDMDHENMFWYRQDPGLGLRLIYFSYDVKMKEKGDIPEGYSVSREKKERFSLILESASTNQTSMYLCASSLEGVLAFFGQGTRLTVV.

The genes are TRBV5-4 and TRBJ2-7, with D maybe TRBD2 (5 bases). Trimming removed 0 bases at V and 6 bases at J, with 13 bases between. This CDR3 contains 14 residues. The germline V gene encodes CDR1 SGHNT and CDR2 YYREEE (reference sequence). CDR3 in DNA: TGTGCCAGCAGCTTGGAAAGCTCTAGCATCGAGCAGTACTTC. Translating gives CASSLESSSIEQYF.

This clone showed up just a few times. The rearrangement links TRBV7-9 to TRBJ2-1; tentatively, D is TRBD2 (5 bases). Per the germline V gene, CDR1 is SEHNR and CDR2 is FQNEAQ (reference sequence). Trimming removed 5 bases from V and 7 bases from J, with 18 bases in between. There are 15 residues in the CDR3. The chain's CDR3 is CASSPTPPGENEQFF. CDR3 nucleotides: TGTGCCAGCAGCCCAACCCCTCCCGGGGAGAATGAGCAGTTCTTC. The full variable domain, rest sourced from reference TRBV7-9 and TRBJ2-1, is DTGVSQNPRHKITKRGQNVTFRCDPISEHNRLYWYRQTLGQGPEFLTYFQNEAQLEKSRLLSDRFSAERPKGSFSTLEIQRTEQGDSAMYLCASSPTPPGENEQFFGPGTRLTVL.

This chain links TRBV7-6 with TRBJ2-1; 10 bases line up with TRBD2. The CDR3 runs to 17 residues. CDR1 SGHVS and CDR2 FNYEAQ come from the germline V gene. V shed 0 bases and J 8 bases; nucleotides not matched to a gene: 10. Here the CDR3 reads CASSLAPSGSIGDEQFF. The DNA for the CDR3 is TGTGCCAGCAGCTTAGCCCCTAGCGGGAGCATCGGAGATGAGCAGTTCTTC. Supplemented by reference TRBV7-6 and TRBJ2-1, the full variable domain reads GAGVSQSPRYKVTKRGQDVALRCDPISGHVSLYWYRQALGQGPEFLTYFNYEAQQDKSGLPNDRFSAERPEGSISTLTIQRTEQRDSAMYRCASSLAPSGSIGDEQFFGPGTRLTVL.

The chain recombines TRBV7-9 with TRBJ2-1; TRBD1 is a possible D gene (5 bases). Germline assignment: CDR1 SEHNR and CDR2 FQNEAQ (reference sequence). The CDR3 totals 17 residues. With 1 base removed from V and 7 bases from J, the gap between germline ends came to 20 bases. In DNA form, the CDR3 reads TGTGCCAGCAGCTTAGTAAGTTTCTTGGGCAGGGCAAATGAGCAGTTCTTC. It specifies CASSLVSFLGRANEQFF.

The chain has TRBV9 and TRBJ2-1; TRBD2 matches 7 bases. The V and J ends lost 4 bases and 6 bases, in that order; junction bases with no gene match: 16. CDR3 length: 17 residues. CDR1 and CDR2 (germline): SGDLS, YYNGEE. DNA for the CDR3: TGTGCCAGCAGCACCTCCCTCGCGGGGGACCTTCTCAATGAGCAGTTCTTC. This gives the protein CASSTSLAGDLLNEQFF.

The rearrangement uses TRBV5-8 and TRBJ1-5; D is perhaps TRBD1 (6 bases). Germline V CDR1 and CDR2: SGHTS, YDEGEE. Trimming left V 1 base short and J 4 bases short, with 12 bases between. This CDR3 spans 15 amino acids. CDR3 loop: CASSLHLQGNQPQHF. The CDR3 nucleotides read TGTGCCAGCAGCTTGCATCTCCAGGGGAATCAGCCCCAGCATTTT.

The rearrangement joins TRBV10-3 to TRBJ2-5; a possible D gene is TRBD1 (6 bases). The germline V gene encodes CDR1 ENHRY and CDR2 SYGVKD. The germline V and J ends were trimmed by 10 bases and 3 bases, with 15 bases remaining between them. The CDR3 spans 13 residues. CDR3: CATREQGKETQYF. The CDR3 DNA sequence: TGTGCCACGCGAGAACAGGGAAAAGAGACCCAGTACTTC.

J is TRBJ1-1 and V is TRBV7-2, with D maybe TRBD1 (5 bases). CDR3 length: 13 residues. The germline V gene encodes CDR1 SGHTA and CDR2 FQGNSA. V lost 8 bases and J 7 bases, leaving 17 bases between the germline ends. CDR3 in amino acids: CASRREGWGEAFF. DNA for the CDR3: TGTGCCAGCCGAAGGGAGGGGTGGGGTGAAGCTTTCTTT.

This clone has just one count. The rearrangement uses TRBV24-1 and TRBJ2-5; D is possibly TRBD2 (5 bases). The CDR3 covers 13 residues. Germline loops: CDR1 KGHDR, CDR2 SFDVKD. V was trimmed by 7 bases and J by 5 bases, leaving 13 bases between them. Here the CDR3 DNA reads TGTGCCACCAGAAGGCGGGCTGGGGAGACCCAGTACTTC. Residues: CATRRRAGETQYF.

This chain joins TRBV7-2 and TRBJ1-3; 9 bases are shared with TRBD1. CDR3 length equals 16 residues. J was trimmed by 1 base and V by 5 bases; bases with no gene match: 6. Germline V gene lookup returns CDR1 SGHTA and CDR2 FQGNSA. The CDR3 sequence is CASSATGGVSGNTIYF. CDR3 nucleotides: TGTGCCAGCAGCGCGACAGGGGGGGTATCTGGAAACACCATATATTTT. The full variable domain, its missing parts supplied by reference TRBV7-2 and TRBJ1-3, is GAGVSQSPSNKVTEKGKDVELRCDPISGHTALYWYRQSLGQGLEFLIYFQGNSAPDKSGLPSDRFSAERTGGSVSTLTIQRTQQEDSAVYLCASSATGGVSGNTIYFGEGSWLTVV.